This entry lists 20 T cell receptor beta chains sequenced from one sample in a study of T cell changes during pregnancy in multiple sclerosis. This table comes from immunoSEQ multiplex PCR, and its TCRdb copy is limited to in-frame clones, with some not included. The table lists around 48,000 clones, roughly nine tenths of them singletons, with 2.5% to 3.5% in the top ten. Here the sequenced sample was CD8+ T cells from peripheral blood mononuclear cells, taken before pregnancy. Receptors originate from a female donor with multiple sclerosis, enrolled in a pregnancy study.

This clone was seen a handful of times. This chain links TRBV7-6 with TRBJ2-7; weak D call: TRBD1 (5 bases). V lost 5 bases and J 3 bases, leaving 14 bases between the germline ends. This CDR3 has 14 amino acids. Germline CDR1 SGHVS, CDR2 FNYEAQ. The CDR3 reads CASSPPRQIYEQYF. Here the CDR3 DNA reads TGTGCCAGCAGCCCCCCGCGACAGATCTACGAGCAGTACTTC. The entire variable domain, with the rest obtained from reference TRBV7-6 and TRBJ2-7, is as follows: GAGVSQSPRYKVTKRGQDVALRCDPISGHVSLYWYRQALGQGPEFLTYFNYEAQQDKSGLPNDRFSAERPEGSISTLTIQRTEQRDSAMYRCASSPPRQIYEQYFGPGTRLTVT.

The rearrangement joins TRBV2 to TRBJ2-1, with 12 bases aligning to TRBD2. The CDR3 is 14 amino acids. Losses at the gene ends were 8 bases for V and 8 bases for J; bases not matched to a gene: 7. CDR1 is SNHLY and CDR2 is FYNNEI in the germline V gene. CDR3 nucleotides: TGTGCCAGCGCCCGGACTAGCGGGGTGCATGAGCAGTTCTTC. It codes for CASARTSGVHEQFF.

The CDR3 sequence is CASSAGQGINQPQHF. Here the CDR3 DNA reads TGTGCCAGCTCAGCGGGACAGGGGATAAATCAGCCCCAGCATTTT. The chain recombines TRBV18 with TRBJ1-5, with 10 bases fitting TRBD1. Trimming at V came to 5 bases and at J to 4 bases, leaving 5 bases not matched to a gene. The CDR3 extends over 15 amino acids. The V gene's germline CDR1 is KGHSH and CDR2 LQKENI.

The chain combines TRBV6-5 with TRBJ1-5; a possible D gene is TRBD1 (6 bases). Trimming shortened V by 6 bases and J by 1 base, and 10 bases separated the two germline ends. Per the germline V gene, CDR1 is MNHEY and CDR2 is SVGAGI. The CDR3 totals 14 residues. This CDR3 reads CASRPGQSNQPQHF. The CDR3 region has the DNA TGTGCCAGCAGGCCCGGACAGAGCAATCAGCCCCAGCATTTT.

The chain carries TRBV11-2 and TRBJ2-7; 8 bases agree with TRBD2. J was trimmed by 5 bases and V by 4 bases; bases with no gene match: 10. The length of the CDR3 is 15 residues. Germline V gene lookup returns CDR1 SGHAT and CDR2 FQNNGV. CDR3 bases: TGTGCCAGCAGCTACGGACTAGCCTTAGCCAACGAGCAGTACTTC. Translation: CASSYGLALANEQYF.

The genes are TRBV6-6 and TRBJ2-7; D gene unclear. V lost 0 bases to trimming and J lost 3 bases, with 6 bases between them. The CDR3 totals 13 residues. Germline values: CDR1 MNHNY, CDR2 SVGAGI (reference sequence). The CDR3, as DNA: TGTGCCAGCAGTTACTCTGAGGACTACGAGCAGTACTTC. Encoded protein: CASSYSEDYEQYF.

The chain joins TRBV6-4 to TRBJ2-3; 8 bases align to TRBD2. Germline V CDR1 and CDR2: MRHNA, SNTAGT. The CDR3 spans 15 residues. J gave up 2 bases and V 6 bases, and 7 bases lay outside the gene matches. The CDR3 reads CASSYGTRDTDTQYF. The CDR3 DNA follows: TGTGCCAGCAGCTACGGGACTAGGGACACAGATACGCAGTATTTT.

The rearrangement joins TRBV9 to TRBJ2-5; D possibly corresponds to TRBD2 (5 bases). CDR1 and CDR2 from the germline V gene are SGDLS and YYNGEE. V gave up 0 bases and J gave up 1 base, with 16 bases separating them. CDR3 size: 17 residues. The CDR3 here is CASSVEGDLTTQETQYF. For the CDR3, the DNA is TGTGCCAGCAGCGTAGAGGGAGACCTAACTACCCAAGAGACCCAGTACTTC.

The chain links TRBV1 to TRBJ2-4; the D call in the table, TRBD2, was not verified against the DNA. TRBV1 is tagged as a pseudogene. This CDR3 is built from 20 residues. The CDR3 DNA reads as TGCACCAGCAGCCATCGAACGACTAGCGGGGGGGCGAGGGCCAAAAACATTCAGTACTTC. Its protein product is CTSSHRTTSGGARAKNIQYF.

DNA of the CDR3: TGTGCCAGCTCACCACCATCTCAAGAGACCCAGTACTTC. Its protein product is CASSPPSQETQYF. This chain connects TRBV18 to TRBJ2-5; no clear D gene. The V end was cut by 0 bases, the J end by 2 bases, with 4 bases between. The CDR3 loop spans 13 amino acids. From germline, CDR1 is KGHSH and CDR2 LQKENI.

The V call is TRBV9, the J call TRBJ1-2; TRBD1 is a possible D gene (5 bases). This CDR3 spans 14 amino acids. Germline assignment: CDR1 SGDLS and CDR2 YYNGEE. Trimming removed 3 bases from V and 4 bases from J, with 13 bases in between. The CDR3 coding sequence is TGTGCCAGCAGCGGATCAGGGAAAGGCTATGGCTACACCTTC. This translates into CASSGSGKGYGYTF. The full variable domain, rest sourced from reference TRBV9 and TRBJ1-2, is DSGVTQTPKHLITATGQRVTLRCSPRSGDLSVYWYQQSLDQGLQFLIQYYNGEERAKGNILERFSAQQFPDLHSELNLSSLELGDSALYFCASSGSGKGYGYTFGSGTRLTVV.

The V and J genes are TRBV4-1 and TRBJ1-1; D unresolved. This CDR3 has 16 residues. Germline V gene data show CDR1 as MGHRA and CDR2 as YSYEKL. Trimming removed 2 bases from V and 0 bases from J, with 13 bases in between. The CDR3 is CASSQLTAVMNTEAFF. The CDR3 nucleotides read TGCGCCAGCAGCCAACTTACAGCGGTAATGAACACTGAAGCTTTCTTT.

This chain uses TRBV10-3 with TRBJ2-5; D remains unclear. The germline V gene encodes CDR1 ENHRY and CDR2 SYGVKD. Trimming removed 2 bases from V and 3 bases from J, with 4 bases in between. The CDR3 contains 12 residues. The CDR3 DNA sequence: TGTGCCATCAGTGAGACGGAAGAGACCCAGTACTTC. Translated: CAISETEETQYF.

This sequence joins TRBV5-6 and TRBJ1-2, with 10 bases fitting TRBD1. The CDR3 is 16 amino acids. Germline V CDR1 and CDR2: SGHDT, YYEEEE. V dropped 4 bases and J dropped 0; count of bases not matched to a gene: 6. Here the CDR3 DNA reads TGTGCCAGCAGCGAAAGGGGGACAGGGGCTAACTATGGCTACACCTTC. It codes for CASSERGTGANYGYTF.

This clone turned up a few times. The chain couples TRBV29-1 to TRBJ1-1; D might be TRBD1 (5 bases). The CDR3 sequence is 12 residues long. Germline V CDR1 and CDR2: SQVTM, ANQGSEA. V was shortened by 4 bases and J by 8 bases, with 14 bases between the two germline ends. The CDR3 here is CSVGKTQGEAFF. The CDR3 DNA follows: TGCAGCGTTGGGAAAACCCAGGGAGAAGCTTTCTTT.

The CDR3: CASSYSSGEANYGYTF. In DNA form, the CDR3 reads TGTGCCAGCAGTTACTCATCCGGGGAAGCTAACTATGGCTACACCTTC. The rearrangement joins TRBV6-5 to TRBJ1-2; no firm D call. The CDR3 runs 16 residues. Germline V gene sequence: CDR1 MNHEY, CDR2 SVGAGI. V lost 0 bases and J 0 bases, leaving 11 bases between the germline ends.

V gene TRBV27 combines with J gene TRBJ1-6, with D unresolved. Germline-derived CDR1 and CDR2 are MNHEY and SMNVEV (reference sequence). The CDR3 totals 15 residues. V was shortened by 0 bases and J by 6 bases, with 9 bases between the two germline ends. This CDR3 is CASSLSGEGNSPLHF. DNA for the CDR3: TGTGCCAGCAGTTTATCTGGCGAGGGTAATTCACCCCTCCACTTT.

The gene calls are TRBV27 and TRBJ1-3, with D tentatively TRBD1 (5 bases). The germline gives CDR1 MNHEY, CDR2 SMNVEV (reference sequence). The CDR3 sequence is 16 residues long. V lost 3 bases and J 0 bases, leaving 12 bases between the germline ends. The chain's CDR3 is CASSFRGPSSGNTIYF. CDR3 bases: TGTGCCAGCAGTTTTAGGGGCCCCAGCTCTGGAAACACCATATATTTT.

CDR3 sequence: CASSQLRDTANYGYTF. The CDR3, as DNA: TGCGCCAGCAGCCAACTTCGGGACACTGCTAACTATGGCTACACCTTC. The chain is built from TRBV4-3 and TRBJ1-2, with D possibly TRBD1 on 6 matching bases. The CDR3 runs 16 residues. CDR1 LGHNA and CDR2 YSLEER come from the germline V gene. Deletions cut 2 bases from V and 0 bases from J, with 13 bases between.

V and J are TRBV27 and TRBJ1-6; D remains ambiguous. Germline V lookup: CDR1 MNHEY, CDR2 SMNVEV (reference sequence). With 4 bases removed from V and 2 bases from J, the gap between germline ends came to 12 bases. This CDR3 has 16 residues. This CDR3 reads CASSSGGFAYNSPLHF. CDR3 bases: TGTGCCAGCAGTTCCGGAGGTTTCGCCTATAATTCACCCCTCCACTTT.